One and the same sample provided the 11 T cell receptor beta chains below, sequenced in a study of radiotherapy plus CTLA-4 blockade in lung cancer. The protocol was immunoSEQ multiplex PCR, while the TCRdb copy is restricted to in-frame clones and leaves out a portion. The table shows fewer than 140,000 clones, with more than 75% occurring only once. The sequencing used peripheral blood, collected from a patient treated with radiotherapy plus ipilimumab. The origin of the receptors is a human donor with non-small cell lung cancer that progressed on radiotherapy plus ipilimumab. Some clones in this sample may be carry-over from other donors' samples.

The CDR3 region is CASSQDRGGTEAFF. The DNA for the CDR3 is TGCGCCAGCAGCCAAGATAGAGGGGGCACTGAAGCTTTCTTT. The rearrangement links TRBV4-3 to TRBJ1-1, with D perhaps TRBD1 (6 bases). V dropped 0 bases and J dropped 4 bases, with 9 bases sitting between them. CDR3 length: 14 amino acids. Looked up from germline, CDR1 is LGHNA and CDR2 is YSLEER.

The chain recombines TRBV7-2 with TRBJ1-2; TRBD1 matches at 8 bases. V lost 4 bases, J lost 7 bases, and 8 bases stayed unmatched. The CDR3 has 14 amino acids. The germline gives CDR1 SGHTA, CDR2 FQGNSA. CDR3 protein: CASSSRGQGSGYTF. CDR3 nucleotides: TGTGCCAGCAGCTCCAGGGGGCAGGGAAGTGGCTACACCTTC. The entire variable domain, with the rest obtained from reference TRBV7-2 and TRBJ1-2, is as follows: GAGVSQSPSNKVTEKGKDVELRCDPISGHTALYWYRQSLGQGLEFLIYFQGNSAPDKSGLPSDRFSAERTGGSVSTLTIQRTQQEDSAVYLCASSSRGQGSGYTFGSGTRLTVV.

This chain uses TRBV28 with TRBJ2-5; 7 bases match TRBD1. The J call may be wrong; the DNA end is better matched by TRBJ2-7. Looked up from germline, CDR1 is MDHEN and CDR2 is SYDVKM. The CDR3 runs to 14 residues. The CDR3 reads CASSSRTGSYEQYF. Here the CDR3 DNA reads TGTGCCAGCAGTAGCCGGACAGGATCCTACGAGCAGTACTTC.

The rearrangement joins TRBV9 to TRBJ2-2, with D unclear. Trimming took 2 bases from V and 7 from J, leaving 9 bases between them. CDR3 length equals 13 residues. Germline CDR1 is SGDLS and CDR2 is YYNGEE. The CDR3 loop is CASSVLPGGELFF. CDR3 bases: TGTGCCAGCAGCGTTTTACCCGGCGGGGAGCTGTTTTTT.

The CDR3 loop reads CASQLGGPPSYEQYF. CDR3 in DNA: TGTGCCAGCCAACTTGGGGGGCCCCCCTCCTACGAGCAGTACTTC. The chain uses TRBV2 and TRBJ2-7; D assignment may be TRBD1 or TRBD2 (6 bases each). The CDR3 has 15 residues. Germline CDR1 reads SNHLY; CDR2 reads FYNNEI. V lost 8 bases and J lost 0, with 17 bases in between.

This chain links TRBV5-6 with TRBJ1-6; no definite D call. The CDR3 runs to 14 residues. With 2 bases removed from V and 9 bases from J, the gap between germline ends came to 12 bases. Germline CDR1 is SGHDT and CDR2 is YYEEEE. This chain's CDR3 is CASSFVGNRSPLHF. The CDR3 region has the DNA TGTGCCAGCAGCTTCGTCGGGAATCGTTCACCCCTCCACTTT.

The chain recombines TRBV7-3 with TRBJ1-6, with D maybe TRBD1 (6 bases). Deletions cut 5 bases from V and 7 bases from J, with 9 bases between. Germline V gives CDR1 SGHTA, CDR2 FQGTGA. The CDR3 extends over 13 amino acids. The CDR3 coding sequence is TGTGCCAGCAGCATTGGACAGAATTCACCCCTCCACTTT. This sequence encodes CASSIGQNSPLHF.

The genes are TRBV27 and TRBJ2-5; TRBD1 agrees at 8 bases. Germline V gives CDR1 MNHEY, CDR2 SMNVEV (reference sequence). After removal of 2 bases from V and 6 bases from J, the junction contained 5 bases not matched to a gene. This CDR3 is built from 14 residues. The CDR3 bases are TGTGCCAGCAGTTTAAAAGGACAGGGCCAGACCCAGTACTTC. Its protein is CASSLKGQGQTQYF.

The rearrangement links TRBV7-2 to TRBJ1-2; no reliable D call. The length of the CDR3 is 13 residues. Trimming stripped 5 bases from V and 8 bases from J, with 15 bases between. Germline CDR1 reads SGHTA; CDR2 reads FQGNSA. For the CDR3, the DNA is TGTGCCAGCAGCCAACAGATTATATCGGGCTACACCTTC. Translating it yields CASSQQIISGYTF.

In nucleotides, the CDR3 is TGCGCCAGCAGCCAAGACGCGCTTTACCCTCTATACGAGCAGTACTTC. This encodes CASSQDALYPLYEQYF. The chain links TRBV4-3 to TRBJ2-7, with D hard to call. V shed 0 bases and J shed 4 bases, with 16 bases lying between them. The CDR3 covers 16 residues. Germline values: CDR1 LGHNA, CDR2 YSLEER.

The V call is TRBV6-7, the J call TRBJ1-6; 8 bases line up with TRBD1. TRBV6-7 has ORF status, its function being uncertain. The CDR3 runs 14 residues. With 7 bases clipped from V and 10 bases from J, the junction kept 9 bases outside the gene matches. DNA of the CDR3: TGTGCCAGCAAATCCGACAGGGGCGTATCACCCCTCCACTTT. Translating gives CASKSDRGVSPLHF.